This TCR beta chain was found in a study of T cell repertoires in cytomegalovirus infection. Study summary: Use of recently identified HLA-C-restricted and well-studied HLA-B-restricted CMV epitopes was part of the study. Evidence of both CMV infection and a matching HLA type came from public TCR beta signatures. General study points: In two of eight donors, the top clonotype was HLA-C-restricted CMV-specific. Cumulative frequency of public TCR beta families picked out carriers of CMV plus the relevant HLA.

One entry per CDR3 protein, called by TCRdb with MiXCR from the reads. The sample contains approximately 990,000 distinct CDR3 sequences, more than 25% of which appear only once. V lost 6 bases and J lost 0, with 12 bases in between. CDR1 and CDR2 (germline): DFQATT, SNEGSKA (reference sequence). This CDR3 is built from 13 residues. As concerns this clonotype: No antigen is known for it.

The source of this sequence is a human donor in good health (CMV status not recorded). Some clones in this sample may be carry-over from other donors' samples. The source material was cultured CD8+ T cells from PBMCs, sampled from culture after CMV antigen stimulation. V is TRBV20-1 and J is TRBJ2-7; D is possibly TRBD2 (5 bases). The CDR3 here is CSARRESSYEQYV. As DNA, the CDR3 is TGCAGTGCCAGAAGGGAGAGCTCCTACGAGCAGTACGTC.